A selection of T cell receptor beta chains follows, all from one sample in a study of CD8+ T cells in alopecia areata. Using immunoSEQ multiplex PCR, the repertoire was profiled, and TCRdb retains in-frame clones only, with some absent. The table records about 190,000 clones, 55% to 70% of them present only once. The material was CD4+ T cells sorted from blood, obtained at week 4, from a patient treated with tofacitinib. The source of these receptors is a human donor with alopecia areata. Each CDR3 is given with its conserved first and last residue.

V gene: TRBV7-2; J gene: TRBJ2-5; CDR3 protein: CASSLVEGYQETQYF
V gene: TRBV9; J gene: TRBJ2-5; CDR3 protein: CASSVLPGQGGETQYF
V gene: TRBV4-2; J gene: TRBJ2-5; CDR3 protein: CASSPPGGETQYF
V gene: TRBV15; J gene: TRBJ2-5; CDR3 protein: CATSRVYSPQETQYF
V gene: TRBV7-9; J gene: TRBJ2-6; CDR3 protein: CASSPGSGGANVLTF
V gene: TRBV7-6; J gene: TRBJ1-2; CDR3 protein: CASSLGQGGYTF
V gene: TRBV30; J gene: TRBJ2-5; CDR3 protein: CAWSAGPQETQYF
V gene: TRBV5-1; J gene: TRBJ1-2; CDR3 protein: CASSLDVRNYGYTF
V gene: TRBV27; J gene: TRBJ1-6; CDR3 protein: CASMVRGFPNSPLHF
V gene: TRBV28; J gene: TRBJ1-5; CDR3 protein: CASSKGWDRGGNQPQHF
V gene: TRBV7-2; J gene: TRBJ1-2; CDR3 protein: CASTTGGLANYGYTF
V gene: TRBV10-3; J gene: TRBJ2-1; CDR3 protein: CAISESYEPSLRRNEQFF
V gene: TRBV10-3; J gene: TRBJ1-6; CDR3 protein: CATSQTANSPLHF
V gene: TRBV7-2; J gene: TRBJ2-2; CDR3 protein: CASSLDRLNTGELFF
V gene: TRBV5-6; J gene: TRBJ2-6; CDR3 protein: CASSFDSRLRGANVLTF
V gene: TRBV5-6; J gene: TRBJ1-5; CDR3 protein: CASSPGGQFGRSNQPQHF
V gene: TRBV6-5; J gene: TRBJ1-1; CDR3 protein: CASSYRDRGFEAFF
V gene: TRBV29-1; J gene: TRBJ1-1; CDR3 protein: CSVDAAVGTEAFF
V gene: TRBV6-5; J gene: TRBJ2-1; CDR3 protein: CASSSRGNSYNEQFF
V gene: TRBV7-6; J gene: TRBJ2-7; CDR3 protein: CASSPGVSYEQYF
V gene: TRBV7-3; J gene: TRBJ2-2; CDR3 protein: CASSPQQGARTGELFF
V gene: TRBV7-2; J gene: TRBJ2-1; CDR3 protein: CASSLAPSGVYNEQFF
V gene: TRBV18; J gene: TRBJ1-5; CDR3 protein: CASSRGQNQPQHF
V gene: TRBV29-1; J gene: TRBJ2-2; CDR3 protein: CSGRETGELFF
V gene: TRBV6-1; J gene: TRBJ1-5; CDR3 protein: CASSESRRQGNQPQHF
V gene: TRBV10-3; J gene: TRBJ2-3; CDR3 protein: CAISESRAAFTQYF
V gene: TRBV23-1; J gene: TRBJ2-7; CDR3 protein: CASSGGDEQYF
V gene: TRBV29-1; J gene: TRBJ2-2; CDR3 protein: CSADRGLATGELFF
V gene: TRBV27; J gene: TRBJ2-7; CDR3 protein: CASSRRADRGHEQYF
V gene: TRBV2; J gene: TRBJ1-4; CDR3 protein: CASTRGHEKLFF
V gene: TRBV2; J gene: TRBJ1-1; CDR3 protein: CASSPSSGSRAFF
V gene: TRBV5-1; J gene: TRBJ2-1; CDR3 protein: CASSLPGNDEQFF
V gene: TRBV7-9; J gene: TRBJ1-1; CDR3 protein: CASLGLGNTEAFF
V gene: TRBV19; J gene: TRBJ1-4; CDR3 protein: CASSGGQATNEKLFF
V gene: TRBV29-1; J gene: TRBJ1-1; CDR3 protein: CSVVGTANTEAFF
V gene: TRBV5-1; J gene: TRBJ2-6; CDR3 protein: CASNPSGGGANVLTF
V gene: TRBV29-1; J gene: TRBJ2-2; CDR3 protein: CSAGTGNTGELFF
V gene: TRBV10-3; J gene: TRBJ1-2; CDR3 protein: CAIAPGQGDYGYTF
V gene: TRBV4-1; J gene: TRBJ1-5; CDR3 protein: CASSLQGPGGWERQHF
V gene: TRBV6-5; J gene: TRBJ2-5; CDR3 protein: CASSQSLTGEETQYF
V gene: TRBV30; J gene: TRBJ1-2; CDR3 protein: CAWNRDLYGYTF
V gene: TRBV4-1; J gene: TRBJ2-6; CDR3 protein: CASSQGTGAGANVLTF
V gene: TRBV2; J gene: TRBJ1-6; CDR3 protein: CASRTGTYNSPLHF
V gene: TRBV4-2; J gene: TRBJ2-7; CDR3 protein: CASSQAADSAYEQYF
V gene: TRBV7-9; J gene: TRBJ1-5; CDR3 protein: CASSFEGNQPQHF
V gene: TRBV30; J gene: TRBJ1-6; CDR3 protein: CAWSQDRGHSPLHF
V gene: TRBV5-1; J gene: TRBJ1-1; CDR3 protein: CASSLAFGDTEAFF
V gene: TRBV6-1; J gene: NA; CDR3 protein: CASSDQDRGPYEQYF
V gene: TRBV2; J gene: TRBJ1-5; CDR3 protein: CASRGTVNQPQHF
V gene: TRBV2; J gene: TRBJ1-1; CDR3 protein: CASSVMWGSGTEAFF